This T cell receptor beta chain was sequenced for a study of shared clonotypes between healthy human individuals. Study background: Donor composition was a couple of women and a few men, aged 18 to 49. Three plates each covered CD4 naive and memory; CD8 naive two, CD8 memory one. Whole-study findings and limits: Only blood was sampled; tissue repertoires likely differ.

This clone appeared a single time. No antigen is known for it. Naive CD8 cells lacked CD45RO and underwent positive selection for CCR7, leaving out terminally differentiated effector memory CD45RA+ cells. V was pared by 7 bases and J by 1 base, with 19 bases between. Per germline, CDR1 ENHRY and CDR2 SYGVKD. This CDR3 has 16 residues. The DNA input per sorted-subset replicate PCR was 200 to 250 ng, corresponding to tens of thousands of T cell genomes. The data were produced by immunoSEQ multiplex PCR, yet TCRdb's version contains in-frame clones alone and is incomplete. Among about 2.1 million clones listed, roughly 95% were seen once.

Sequencing was done on a sample of naive CD8+ T cells from PBMCs. The TCR originated in a man in his late teens or twenties in good health. Some clones in this sample may be carry-over from other donors' samples. V is TRBV10-3 and J is TRBJ1-2; tentative D call: TRBD1 (5 bases). DNA of the CDR3: TGTGCCATCACGGCGGCCCTAGGAGGGGTTAACTATGGCTACACCTTC. Its translation: CAITAALGGVNYGYTF.